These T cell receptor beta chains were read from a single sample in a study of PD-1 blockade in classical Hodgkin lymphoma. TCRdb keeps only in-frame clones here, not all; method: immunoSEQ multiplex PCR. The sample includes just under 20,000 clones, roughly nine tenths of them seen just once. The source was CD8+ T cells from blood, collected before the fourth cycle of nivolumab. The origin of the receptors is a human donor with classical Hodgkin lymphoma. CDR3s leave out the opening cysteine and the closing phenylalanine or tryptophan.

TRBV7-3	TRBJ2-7	ASSLTGGGGEQY
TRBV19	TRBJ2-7	ASSAGTGYEQY
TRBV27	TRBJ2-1	ASRTSGSSNEQF
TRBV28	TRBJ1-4	ASSLGDGANEKLF
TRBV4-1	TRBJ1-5	ASSGSTGVQPQH
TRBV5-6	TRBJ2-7	ASSLGTASYEQY
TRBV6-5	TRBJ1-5	ASSSYGRQPQH
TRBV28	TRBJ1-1	ASSLIKNTEAF
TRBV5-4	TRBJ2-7	AAGGGSVMTYEQY
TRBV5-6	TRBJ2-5	ASSLWDRVSRQETQY
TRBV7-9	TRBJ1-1	ASSGRQFAEAF
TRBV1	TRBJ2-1	TSSQESGSHWAYNEQF
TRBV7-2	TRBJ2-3	ASSSPTSGRLTDTQY
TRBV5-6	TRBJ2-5	ASSFGGAETQY
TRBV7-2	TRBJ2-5	ASSLGLFGTQY
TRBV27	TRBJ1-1	ASSLRGQGWTEAF
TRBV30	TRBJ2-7	AWSDRVDEQY
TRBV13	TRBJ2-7	ASSYFSGSYEQY
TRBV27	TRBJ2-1	ASSLSWDRFNEQF
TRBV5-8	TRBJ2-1	ASSLGDRNNEQF
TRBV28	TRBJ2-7	ASSFWVGGYEQY
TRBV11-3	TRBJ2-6	ASSPGVSGANVLT
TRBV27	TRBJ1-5	ASRKLRQNQPQH
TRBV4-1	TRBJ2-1	ASRASIAGGSNEQF
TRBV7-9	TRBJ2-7	ASSIDSAYEQY
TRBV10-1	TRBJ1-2	ASQKDRGLSDGYT
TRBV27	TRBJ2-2	ASSSGTATGELF
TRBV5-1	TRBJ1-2	ASSLRGPHYGYT
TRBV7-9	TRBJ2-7	ASSRSANSGEQY
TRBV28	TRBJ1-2	ASSPPRQGYYGYT
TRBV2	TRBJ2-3	ASSGSSGRGYGTDTQY
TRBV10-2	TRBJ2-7	ASNTGGIYEQY
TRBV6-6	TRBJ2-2	ASTLTGELF
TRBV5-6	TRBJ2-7	ASSGKSTLHEQY
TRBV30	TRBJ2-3	AWVSQGFTDTQY
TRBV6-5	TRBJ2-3	ASSYSWKSSTDTQY
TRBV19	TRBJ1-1	ASSIRWNTEAF
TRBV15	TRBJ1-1	ATSRQGLNTEAF
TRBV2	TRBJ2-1	ATPGERENNEQF
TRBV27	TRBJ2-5	ASSLLGSGVTQY
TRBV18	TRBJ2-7	ASSPAYEQY
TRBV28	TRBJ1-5	ASRGSPNQPQH
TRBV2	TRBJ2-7	AILLAGVSYEQY
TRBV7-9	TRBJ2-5	ASSRLAGAEGETQY
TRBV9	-	ASSDRRGEQY
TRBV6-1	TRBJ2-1	ASSEAGKAGKYNEQF
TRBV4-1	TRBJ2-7	ASSREWTGLDEQY
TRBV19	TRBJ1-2	APVTGSGYT
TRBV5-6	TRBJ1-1	ASSRTLGAAF
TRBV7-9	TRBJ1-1	ASSRGGLMNTEAF
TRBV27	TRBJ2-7	ASGASYEQY
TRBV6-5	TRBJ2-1	ASSYPDEQF
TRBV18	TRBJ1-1	ASSPEAGPVCCVGELDTEAF
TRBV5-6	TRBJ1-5	ASSLGYSNQPQH
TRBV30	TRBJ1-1	AWSDRQGEDTEAF
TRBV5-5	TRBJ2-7	ASSSTSGSYEQY
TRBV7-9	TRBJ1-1	ASSLIVQMNTEAF
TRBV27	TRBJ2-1	ASSGRGRAYHEQF